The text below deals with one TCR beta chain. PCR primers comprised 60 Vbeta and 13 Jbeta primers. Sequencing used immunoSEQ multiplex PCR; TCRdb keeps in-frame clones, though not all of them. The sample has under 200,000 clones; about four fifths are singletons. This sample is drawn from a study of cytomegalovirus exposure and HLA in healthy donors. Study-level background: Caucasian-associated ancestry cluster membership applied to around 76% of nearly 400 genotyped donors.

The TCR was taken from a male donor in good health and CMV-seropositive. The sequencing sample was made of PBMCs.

CDR3 nucleotide sequence: TGCGCCAGCACTCCGGGACTAGCGGGAGGGCCCCATACGCAGTATTTT. Amino acid sequence: CASTPGLAGGPHTQYF. V usage is TRBV10-1 and J usage is TRBJ2-3, with 16 bases fitting TRBD2. CDR1 is WNHNN and CDR2 is SYGVQD in the germline V gene (reference sequence). J was trimmed by 7 bases and V by 7 bases; bases with no gene match: 8. This CDR3 region has 16 residues.